The 31 T cell receptor beta chains presented below share a single source sample, sequenced in a study of technical replicates of blood from a handful of donors. The repertoire was sequenced with immunoSEQ multiplex PCR; TCRdb's copy has only in-frame clones and lacks some. The sample gives more than 60,000 clones, around 93% of which show up once; 0.25% to 0.3% is in the top ten. The sequencing input was T cells isolated from PBMCs. All receptors derive from a human donor in good health.

This chain links TRBV15 with TRBJ2-7; D not resolved. Trimming took 0 bases from V and 2 from J, leaving 5 bases between them. The CDR3 totals 13 residues. Germline V lookup: CDR1 LNHNV, CDR2 YYDKDF (reference sequence). The CDR3 protein is CATSRDTAYEQYF. As DNA, the CDR3 is TGTGCCACCAGCAGAGATACGGCCTACGAGCAGTACTTC.

V and J are TRBV2 and TRBJ2-5, with a possible D match to TRBD1 (5 bases). The CDR3 contains 16 residues. Trimming took 1 base from V and 3 from J, leaving 15 bases between them. CDR1 SNHLY and CDR2 FYNNEI come from the germline V gene. Written as DNA, the CDR3 is TGTGCCAGCAGTGAAGGTCCACAAGGCAGGGAAGAGACCCAGTACTTC. Its translation is CASSEGPQGREETQYF. Variable domain in full (rest from reference TRBV2 and TRBJ2-5): EPEVTQTPSHQVTQMGQEVILRCVPISNHLYFYWYRQILGQKVEFLVSFYNNEISEKSEIFDDQFSVERPDGSNFTLKIRSTKLEDSAMYFCASSEGPQGREETQYFGPGTRLLVL.

The count of this clone is one. The chain carries TRBV13 and TRBJ2-1; a possible D gene is TRBD1 (5 bases). V lost 6 bases to trimming and J lost 2 bases, with 11 bases between them. Germline values: CDR1 PRHDT, CDR2 FYEKMQ (reference sequence). The CDR3 length is 14 residues. Here the CDR3 DNA reads TGTGCCAGCAGTGGAACAGGACCCTACAATGAGCAGTTCTTC. Translated, it gives CASSGTGPYNEQFF. The full variable domain, in which reference TRBV13 and TRBJ2-1 provide the parts outside the CDR3, is AAGVIQSPRHLIKEKRETATLKCYPIPRHDTVYWYQQGPGQDPQFLISFYEKMQSDKGSIPDRFSAQQFSDYHSELNMSSLELGDSALYFCASSGTGPYNEQFFGPGTRLTVL.

This sequence joins TRBV7-2 and TRBJ1-5; the D is unclear. This CDR3 has 14 residues. The germline V gene has CDR1 SGHTA and CDR2 FQGNSA. Trimming left V 3 bases short and J 11 bases short, with 17 bases between. The CDR3 protein is CASSFKGGGWAQHF. The CDR3 nucleotides are TGTGCCAGCAGCTTCAAAGGAGGCGGGTGGGCCCAGCATTTT. The variable domain in full, with the rest retrieved from reference TRBV7-2 and TRBJ1-5, is GAGVSQSPSNKVTEKGKDVELRCDPISGHTALYWYRQSLGQGLEFLIYFQGNSAPDKSGLPSDRFSAERTGGSVSTLTIQRTQQEDSAVYLCASSFKGGGWAQHFGDGTRLSIL.

The chain has TRBV7-6 and TRBJ1-1; D possibly corresponds to TRBD1 (5 bases). V was clipped by 5 bases and J by 3 bases, with 10 bases between them. The CDR3 runs 13 residues. In germline, CDR1 is SGHVS, CDR2 FNYEAQ. The CDR3 loop reads CASSGAGYTEAFF. The DNA of the CDR3 is TGTGCCAGCAGCGGGGCAGGGTACACTGAAGCTTTCTTT.

This chain connects TRBV6-1 to TRBJ2-3; no clear D. CDR1 is MNHNS, CDR2 SASEGT, per germline. CDR3 length: 12 amino acids. V lost 6 bases to trimming and J lost 1 base, with 5 bases between them. The CDR3 DNA is TGTGCCAGCAGGACACGCACAGATACGCAGTATTTT. It encodes CASRTRTDTQYF.

The chain joins TRBV5-6 to TRBJ1-2; 8 nucleotides line up with TRBD1. V was pared by 3 bases and J by 5 bases, with 3 bases of the junction left unmatched. CDR1 and CDR2 from the germline V gene are SGHDT and YYEEEE. The CDR3 is 13 residues long. CDR3 nucleotide sequence: TGTGCCAGCAGCTGGACAGGGAGGTATGGCTACACCTTC. It specifies CASSWTGRYGYTF.

The J gene is TRBJ1-2, the V gene TRBV7-9; 7 positions agree with TRBD1. V was clipped by 3 bases and J by 4 bases; unmatched bases: 5. Germline assignment: CDR1 SEHNR and CDR2 FQNEAQ (reference sequence). This CDR3 contains 14 residues. CDR3 coding DNA: TGTGCCAGCAGCTTCCAACAGGGGACCTATGGCTACACCTTC. Its protein is CASSFQQGTYGYTF.

DNA of the CDR3: TGCGCCAGCAGCCAAGGACCAGCAGAGACTTCTGGAAACACCATATATTTT. Residues: CASSQGPAETSGNTIYF. V is TRBV4-1 and J is TRBJ1-3; no clear D gene. The CDR3 runs to 17 residues. Germline loops: CDR1 MGHRA, CDR2 YSYEKL. Trimming left V 1 base short and J 1 base short, with 14 bases between.

This sequence joins TRBV7-9 and TRBJ2-1; 7 bases fit TRBD2. The V gene end was trimmed by 0 bases and the J gene end by 4 bases; junction bases not matched to a gene: 3. CDR3 length: 15 amino acids. From germline, CDR1 is SEHNR and CDR2 FQNEAQ (reference sequence). The CDR3 DNA reads as TGTGCCAGCAGCTTAGCGGTTAGCGGGTACAATGAGCAGTTCTTC. As protein: CASSLAVSGYNEQFF.

The chain employs TRBV30 and TRBJ1-2; no clear D gene. Trimming removed 2 bases at V and 2 bases at J, with 12 bases between. This CDR3 region has 14 residues. Germline loops: CDR1 GTSNPN, CDR2 SVGIG (reference sequence). The CDR3 DNA follows: TGTGCCTGGAGTTCAGGCGGACTAAACTATGGCTACACCTTC. Protein: CAWSSGGLNYGYTF.

The chain carries TRBV27 and TRBJ2-3, with a tentative D call TRBD2 (6 bases). There are 13 residues in the CDR3. Germline CDR1 is MNHEY and CDR2 is SMNVEV (reference sequence). Trimming took 6 bases from V and 3 from J, leaving 10 bases between them. The CDR3, as DNA: TGTGCCAGCAGCTTAGCGGCTACAGATACGCAGTATTTT. Protein: CASSLAATDTQYF.

The chain carries TRBV6-5 and TRBJ1-5; D is perhaps TRBD1 (5 bases). Between the trimmed V and J ends, which lost 2 bases and 5 bases, there was a span of 10 bases. The length of the CDR3 is 14 residues. The germline CDR1 and CDR2 sequences are MNHEY and SVGAGI. The CDR3 DNA reads TGTGCCAGCAGTTACAGGGGCGGGGATCAGCCCCAGCATTTT. Residues: CASSYRGGDQPQHF.

The CDR3 reads CAWSVGGSYEQYF. CDR3 DNA: TGTGCCTGGAGTGTCGGGGGCTCCTACGAGCAGTACTTC. V and J are TRBV30 and TRBJ2-7; D is perhaps TRBD2 (6 bases). The CDR3 contains 13 residues. The V and J ends lost 0 bases and 0 bases respectively, with 6 bases between them. CDR1 GTSNPN and CDR2 SVGIG come from the germline V gene (reference sequence).

The V gene is TRBV4-2, the J gene TRBJ2-7; 7 bases match TRBD2. The V gene's germline CDR1 is LGHNA and CDR2 YNFKEQ. Losses at the gene ends were 0 bases for V and 7 bases for J; bases not matched to a gene: 9. CDR3 size: 15 residues. The CDR3 loop is CASSQDLGREREQYF. CDR3 sequence (DNA): TGTGCCAGCAGCCAAGATTTAGGGCGGGAGCGGGAGCAGTACTTC.

The table lists this clone with a count of one. V usage is TRBV10-1 and J usage is TRBJ2-5; maybe TRBD1 (6 bases). Trimming removed 3 bases from V and 5 bases from J, with 13 bases in between. This CDR3 spans 14 amino acids. Germline V gene data show CDR1 as WNHNN and CDR2 as SYGVQD (reference sequence). CDR3 residues: CASSETGPGETQYF. The CDR3, as DNA: TGCGCCAGCAGTGAAACAGGGCCGGGGGAGACCCAGTACTTC.

This chain joins TRBV19 and TRBJ1-5; 7 bases match TRBD1. The junction had 12 bases not matched to a gene; V was cut back by 1 base and J by 0 bases. Germline loops: CDR1 LNHDA, CDR2 SQIVND (reference sequence). This CDR3 comprises 19 residues. The CDR3 DNA sequence: TGTGCCAGTAGTATAGTGCCCCTAGACAGGGCCTATAGCAATCAGCCCCAGCATTTT. Translating gives CASSIVPLDRAYSNQPQHF.

V and J are TRBV2 and TRBJ1-5; D is unresolved. CDR3 size: 15 residues. Trimming removed 8 bases from V and 6 bases from J, with 20 bases in between. Germline V gene lookup returns CDR1 SNHLY and CDR2 FYNNEI. This CDR3 is CASGMGSERSQPQHF. CDR3 coding DNA: TGTGCCAGCGGGATGGGTTCGGAGCGGAGTCAGCCCCAGCATTTT.

This clone was detected only once. This chain joins TRBV28 and TRBJ2-7; 7 positions match TRBD2. J gave up 1 base and V 10 bases, and 16 bases lay outside the gene matches. CDR3 length: 16 residues. The germline gives CDR1 MDHEN, CDR2 SYDVKM. CDR3 nucleotides: TGTGCCATCCAACCGGGATGGCTAGCGGCTTCCTACGAGCAGTACTTC. This gives the protein CAIQPGWLAASYEQYF.

The V call is TRBV29-1, the J call TRBJ2-5; 8 bases fit TRBD1. The germline V gene has CDR1 SQVTM and CDR2 ANQGSEA. V was pared by 1 base and J by 5 bases, with 15 bases of the junction left unmatched. The CDR3 extends over 17 amino acids. The CDR3 spells CSVEAPPGRGHPETQYF. As DNA, the CDR3 is TGCAGCGTTGAAGCCCCCCCAGGCAGGGGGCATCCGGAGACCCAGTACTTC.

CDR3 sequence reads: CASSPQQGNEQFF. The CDR3 nucleotides are TGTGCCAGCAGCCCGCAACAGGGAAATGAGCAGTTCTTC. This chain joins TRBV7-7 and TRBJ2-1, with D tentatively TRBD1 (6 bases). This CDR3 region has 13 residues. Germline-derived CDR1 and CDR2 are SSHAT and FNYEAQ (reference sequence). Trimming took 5 bases from V and 7 from J, leaving 12 bases between them.

This chain uses TRBV4-1 with TRBJ1-3; no reliable D call. V shed 2 bases and J shed 1 base, with 12 bases lying between them. Germline V lookup: CDR1 MGHRA, CDR2 YSYEKL. CDR3 length: 16 amino acids. The CDR3 nucleotides are TGCGCCAGCAGCCAAAGATTCTCGGTTTCTGGAAACACCATATATTTT. As protein: CASSQRFSVSGNTIYF.

This sequence joins TRBV18 and TRBJ2-5; D gene uncertain. CDR3 length: 15 residues. Germline CDR1 and CDR2: KGHSH and LQKENI. V was trimmed by 2 bases and J by 0 bases, leaving 10 bases between them. CDR3 bases: TGTGCCAGCTCACCAAACCGGGTCAACCAAGAGACCCAGTACTTC. It specifies CASSPNRVNQETQYF.

This chain links TRBV4-2 with TRBJ1-2, with 9 positions matching TRBD1. The CDR3 consists of 17 residues. J gave up 2 bases and V 3 bases, and 10 bases lay outside the gene matches. Per the germline V gene, CDR1 is LGHNA and CDR2 is YNFKEQ. The CDR3 spells CASSQVWDREGNYGYTF. The CDR3 nucleotides are TGTGCCAGCAGCCAGGTGTGGGACAGGGAGGGCAACTATGGCTACACCTTC.

V usage is TRBV7-3 and J usage is TRBJ2-3; 11 bases are shared with TRBD2. Germline V gives CDR1 SGHTA, CDR2 FQGTGA. The CDR3 totals 16 residues. Trimming removed 8 bases from V and 6 bases from J; junction bases left unmatched: 13. The CDR3 loop reads CASSPQGASGGDTQYF. CDR3 sequence (DNA): TGTGCCAGCTCCCCTCAGGGGGCTAGCGGGGGGGATACGCAGTATTTT. Full variable domain (remainder filled in from reference TRBV7-3 and TRBJ2-3): GAGVSQTPSNKVTEKGKYVELRCDPISGHTALYWYRQSLGQGPEFLIYFQGTGAADDSGLPNDRFFAVRPEGSVSTLKIQRTERGDSAVYLCASSPQGASGGDTQYFGPGTRLTVL.

The chain recombines TRBV10-1 with TRBJ2-7; possible D gene TRBD1, 6 bases. There are 13 residues in the CDR3. The germline CDR1 and CDR2 sequences are WNHNN and SYGVQD (reference sequence). Between the trimmed V and J ends, which lost 5 bases and 2 bases, there was a span of 10 bases. Here the CDR3 DNA reads TGCGCCAGCAGTAGAGGGGGAGCCTACGAGCAGTACTTC. Protein product: CASSRGGAYEQYF.

This clone was observed once. The chain employs TRBV23-1 and TRBJ2-3; 15 bases map to TRBD2. TRBV23-1 is treated as an ORF (open reading frame) with a function not yet certain. The ends lost 6 bases at V and 5 bases at J; junction bases unmatched: 18. CDR3 length: 20 amino acids. The CDR3 DNA follows: TGCGCCAGCAGGGAGACAGGGGGTGGACTAGCGGGGGGGCCGGGAGATACGCAGTATTTT. Translation: CASRETGGGLAGGPGDTQYF.

The gene calls are TRBV28 and TRBJ1-5, with D unclear. V was cut by 5 bases and J by 7 bases, with 9 bases left in between. This CDR3 is 12 amino acids long. Germline V gives CDR1 MDHEN, CDR2 SYDVKM. CDR3 protein: CASSPAGQPQHF. In DNA, the CDR3 is TGTGCCAGCAGTCCCGCCGGGCAGCCCCAGCATTTT. The variable domain in full, completed from reference TRBV28 and TRBJ1-5, reads DVKVTQSSRYLVKRTGEKVFLECVQDMDHENMFWYRQDPGLGLRLIYFSYDVKMKEKGDIPEGYSVSREKKERFSLILESASTNQTSMYLCASSPAGQPQHFGDGTRLSIL.

On this clone itself: Germline is not matched at one junction end, which may reflect a read error. This rearrangement joins TRBV7-9 to TRBJ1-1; weak D call: TRBD1 (5 bases). Germline V gene data show CDR1 as SEHNR and CDR2 as FQNEAQ (reference sequence). The CDR3 has 12 amino acids. CDR3 in amino acids: CASSLATEQAFF. DNA for the CDR3: TGTGCCAGCAGCCTAGCGACAGAGCAAGCTTTCTTT.

The CDR3 bases are TGTGCCATCAGGCGGGGAATTGAGTCAAAATTGCCTTATGGCTACACCTTC. Translating gives CAIRRGIESKLPYGYTF. V and J are TRBV10-3 and TRBJ1-2; D remains ambiguous. Looked up from germline, CDR1 is ENHRY and CDR2 is SYGVKD. Between the trimmed V and J ends, which lost 6 bases and 5 bases, there was a span of 25 bases. This CDR3 region has 17 residues.

This chain joins TRBV12-2 and TRBJ1-1; the table assigns TRBD1, which was not confirmed against the DNA. TRBV12-2 counts as a pseudogene. The CDR3 is 20 residues long. The CDR3 DNA is TGTGCAAGTCGCTTAGTACCCCTCAAATGGTACAGGGGGATGAACACTGAAGCTTTCTTT. Encoded protein: CASRLVPLKWYRGMNTEAFF.